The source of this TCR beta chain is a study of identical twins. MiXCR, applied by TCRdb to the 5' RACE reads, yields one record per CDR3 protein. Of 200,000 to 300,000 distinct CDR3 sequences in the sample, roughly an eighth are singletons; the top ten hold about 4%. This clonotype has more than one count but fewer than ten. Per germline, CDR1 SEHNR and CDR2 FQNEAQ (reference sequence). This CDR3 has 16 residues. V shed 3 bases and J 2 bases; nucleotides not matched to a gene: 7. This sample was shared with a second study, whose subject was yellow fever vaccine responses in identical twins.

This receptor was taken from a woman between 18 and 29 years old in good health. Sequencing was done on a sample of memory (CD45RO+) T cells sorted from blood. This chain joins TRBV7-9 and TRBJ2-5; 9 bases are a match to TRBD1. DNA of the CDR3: TGTGCCAGCAGCTTCGCGACAGGGGGACAACAAGAGACCCAGTACTTC. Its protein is CASSFATGGQQETQYF.